Shown below are 5 T cell receptor beta chains from a single sample sequenced in a study of CXCR3-negative and CXCR3-positive naive CD8 T cells. 5' RACE with UMI labels generated the TRB cDNA libraries. TCRdb re-called the 5' RACE reads and catalogs CDR3 proteins one per entry, DNA excluded. Recorded for this sample: approximately 52,000 distinct CDR3 sequences. Source material: memory CD8+ T cells from blood. The receptors were sampled from a human donor in good health. Some clones in this sample may be carry-over from other donors' samples.

J is TRBJ2-1 and V is TRBV30; the D call from TCRdb, TRBD1, cannot be confirmed without DNA. This CDR3 contains 16 residues. Germline-derived CDR1 and CDR2 are GTSNPN and SVGIG (reference sequence). Here the CDR3 reads CAWSGDSDPPYNEQFF.

The chain combines TRBV29-1 with TRBJ1-1; checking the TCRdb D call of TRBD1 is not possible without DNA. The germline gives CDR1 SQVTM, CDR2 ANQGSEA. CDR3 length equals 13 residues. Here the CDR3 reads CSVGGGLNTEAFF.

V and J are TRBV10-1 and TRBJ2-2; the D call from TCRdb, TRBD1, cannot be confirmed without DNA. CDR1 is WNHNN, CDR2 SYGVQD, per germline (reference sequence). CDR3 length equals 15 residues. The chain's CDR3 is CASSGRTGNTGELFF.

This chain uses TRBV20-1 with TRBJ1-1. This CDR3 has 12 amino acids. Germline V gene data show CDR1 as DFQATT and CDR2 as SNEGSKA (reference sequence). CDR3 amino acids: CSVVRGNTEAFF.

The rearrangement uses TRBV12-5 and TRBJ1-1; TCRdb proposes TRBD1, but this gene call is untestable without DNA. This CDR3 spans 14 amino acids. Germline CDR1 is LGHNT and CDR2 is FRNRAP. CDR3 residues: CASGGQGTPAEAFF.